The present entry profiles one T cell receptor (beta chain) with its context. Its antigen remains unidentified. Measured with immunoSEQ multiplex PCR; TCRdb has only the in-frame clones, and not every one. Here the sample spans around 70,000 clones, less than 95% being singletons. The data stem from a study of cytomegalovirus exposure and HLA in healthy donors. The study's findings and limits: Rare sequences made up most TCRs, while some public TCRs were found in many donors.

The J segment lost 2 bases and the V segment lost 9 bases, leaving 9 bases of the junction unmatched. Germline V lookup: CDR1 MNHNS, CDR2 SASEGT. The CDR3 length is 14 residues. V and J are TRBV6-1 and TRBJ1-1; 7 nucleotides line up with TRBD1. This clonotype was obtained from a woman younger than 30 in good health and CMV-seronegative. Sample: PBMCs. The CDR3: CASFPGQRNTEAFF. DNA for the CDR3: TGTGCCAGTTTCCCGGGACAGCGAAACACTGAAGCTTTCTTT.